Listed below are T cell receptor beta chains from one sample, sequenced in a study of PD-1 blockade in classical Hodgkin lymphoma. Here immunoSEQ multiplex PCR was the method, and the copy in TCRdb shows in-frame clones only, minus some. The sample has fewer than 35,000 clones; around 90% are singletons. Here the sequenced sample was CD4+ T cells from blood, taken before the fourth cycle of nivolumab. Receptors originate from a human donor with classical Hodgkin lymphoma. Both conserved end residues are part of each CDR3. The D gene is left open where the match is weak. Clone size is not always given. Where it is, it says once, few, many or a class for expanded clones.

V,J,D,size,CDR3,DNA
TRBV5-6,TRBJ1-1,NA,once,CASSLGPHTEAFF,TGTGCCAGCAGCTTGGGACCCCACACTGAAGCTTTCTTT
TRBV19,TRBJ2-7,TRBD2,NA,CASSLLAGNEQYF,TGTGCCAGTAGTCTACTAGCGGGAAACGAGCAGTACTTC
TRBV5-4,TRBJ2-5,TRBD2,NA,CASSTGGEIPRETQYF,TGTGCCAGCAGTACGGGGGGGGAGATCCCCCGGGAGACCCAGTACTTC
TRBV28,TRBJ1-5,NA,NA,CASSLRGAGNQPQHF,TGTGCCAGCAGTTTACGGGGGGCGGGCAATCAGCCCCAGCATTTT
TRBV20-1,TRBJ2-7,TRBD1,NA,CSGSTGYEQYF,TGCAGTGGATCGACAGGGTACGAGCAGTACTTC
TRBV19,TRBJ1-1,TRBD1,NA,CASSTQTGSDTEAFF,TGTGCCAGTAGTACCCAGACAGGGAGTGACACTGAAGCTTTCTTT
TRBV5-1,TRBJ2-2,TRBD2,NA,CASSLGLAGVSTGELFF,TGCGCCAGCAGCTTAGGACTAGCGGGAGTGAGCACCGGGGAGCTGTTTTTT
TRBV6-6,TRBJ2-1,TRBD1,NA,CASGDRGYNEQFF,TGTGCCAGTGGGGACAGGGGATACAATGAGCAGTTCTTC
TRBV27,TRBJ1-1,TRBD1,NA,CASSKTGVTEAFF,TGTGCCAGCAGCAAGACAGGGGTCACTGAAGCTTTCTTT
TRBV10-1,TRBJ2-1,TRBD2,NA,CASSEGLASGTVYNEQFF,TGCGCCAGCAGTGAGGGGTTGGCTAGCGGGACAGTCTACAATGAGCAGTTCTTC
TRBV28,TRBJ2-2,NA,NA,CASRLSLGGNTGELFF,TGTGCCAGCAGACTATCCCTTGGCGGGAACACCGGGGAGCTGTTTTTT
TRBV7-8,TRBJ1-2,NA,NA,CASRAGGSAGYTF,TGTGCCAGCAGAGCTGGGGGGTCGGCTGGCTACACCTTC
TRBV25-1,TRBJ1-2,NA,few,CASSETGYGYTF,TGTGCCAGCAGTGAAACAGGGTATGGCTACACCTTC
TRBV7-9,TRBJ2-1,TRBD2,NA,CASSFAGGVRNEQFF,TGTGCCAGCAGCTTTGCGGGAGGGGTTAGAAATGAGCAGTTCTTC
TRBV13,TRBJ1-1,TRBD1,NA,CASSRRTGRTEAFF,TGTGCCAGCAGCCGTCGGACAGGGCGGACTGAAGCTTTCTTT
TRBV7-9,TRBJ2-7,NA,NA,CASSLLPPRYEQYF,TGTGCCAGCAGCTTATTACCTCCGCGATACGAGCAGTACTTC
TRBV10-3,TRBJ1-5,NA,NA,CAISDRTGNQPQHF,TGTGCCATCAGTGACCGGACGGGGAATCAGCCCCAGCATTTT
TRBV30,TRBJ1-5,NA,NA,CAWGDLNQPQHF,TGTGCCTGGGGGGACCTAAATCAGCCCCAGCATTTT
TRBV7-9,TRBJ1-1,TRBD1,few,CASSFNGDRGTEAFF,TGTGCCAGCAGTTTTAACGGGGACAGGGGAACTGAAGCTTTCTTT
TRBV18,TRBJ2-7,TRBD2,NA,CASSPLAPAGVVYEQYF,TGTGCCAGCTCACCCCTGGCGCCGGCGGGAGTGGTCTACGAGCAGTACTTC
TRBV4-2,TRBJ2-5,NA,NA,CASSQERGSAQETQYF,TGTGCCAGCAGCCAAGAACGGGGCAGCGCCCAAGAGACCCAGTACTTC
TRBV5-1,TRBJ1-1,NA,NA,CASSFQGGANTEAFF,TGCGCCAGCAGCTTCCAGGGTGGGGCGAACACTGAAGCTTTCTTT
TRBV11-2,TRBJ1-2,NA,NA,CASSSTGQLMGYTF,TGTGCCAGCAGCTCGACTGGGCAGCTTATGGGCTACACCTTC
TRBV5-4,TRBJ1-1,NA,NA,CASSSLRTYGAAEAFF,TGTGCCAGCAGCTCCCTCCGGACATACGGGGCCGCTGAAGCTTTCTTT
TRBV30,TRBJ1-4,NA,NA,CAWRQGWVPTNEKLFF,TGTGCCTGGAGACAAGGGTGGGTTCCAACTAATGAAAAACTGTTTTTT
TRBV27,TRBJ1-1,TRBD1,once,CASSDDPGQKNTEAFF,TGTGCCAGCAGCGACGATCCGGGACAGAAGAACACTGAAGCTTTCTTT
TRBV6-4,TRBJ1-3,NA,NA,CARLGCSGNTIYF,TGTGCCAGATTGGGATGTTCTGGAAACACCATATATTTT